This TCR beta chain emerged from a study of blood T cells in healthy people across ages. About the study: Roughly one uniquely barcoded beta molecule per two T cells was captured.

Healthy Russian Caucasian donors spanned ages about 6 to 90 years. The CDR3 loop spans 13 amino acids. Germline V gives CDR1 SGHRS, CDR2 YFSETQ. J gave up 0 bases and V 7 bases, and 3 bases lay outside the gene matches. This clonotype was observed a few times. Primed by a sample-barcoded 5' primer and a J-beta primer mix, a second PCR proceeded for about 6 to 11 cycles. MiXCR, applied by TCRdb to the 5' RACE reads, yields one record per CDR3 protein. Of hundreds of thousands of distinct CDR3 sequences in the sample, about 30% were seen once. This receptor was taken from a woman aged 80 or older in good health. V and J are TRBV5-1 and TRBJ1-1; TRBD1 matches 7 bases. Material: blood. The CDR3 loop is CASADRLNTEAFF. As DNA, the CDR3 is TGCGCCAGCGCGGACAGGTTGAACACTGAAGCTTTCTTT.